The rows below give T cell receptor beta chains drawn from one sample of a study of cytomegalovirus exposure and HLA in healthy donors. The table came from immunoSEQ multiplex PCR; TCRdb's copy has only in-frame clones and leaves some out. Of roughly 92,000 clones in the sample, under 90% were seen once. The sample taken for sequencing was PBMCs. These receptors all stem from a woman in her seventies in good health and CMV-seropositive. CDR3s include the opening cysteine and the closing phenylalanine or tryptophan. D genes are given only for firm matches. Clone sizes are given selectively: once, few, many, or a class where the clone is expanded.

clone_size d_call j_call v_call cdr3_nt cdr3_aa
few NA TRBJ2-1 TRBV7-2 TGTGCCAGCAGCTTCAAAAACAATGAGCAGTTCTTC CASSFKNNEQFF
NA TRBD1 TRBJ2-7 TRBV18 TGTGCCAGCTCAACGGACAGGGGGCCACATACCTACGTTCAGTACTTC CASSTDRGPHTYVQYF
NA NA TRBJ2-2 TRBV30 TGTGCCTGGAGTGTACTAAGGGGAGGAGGGTTTACCGGGGAGCTGTTTTTT CAWSVLRGGGFTGELFF
NA TRBD1 TRBJ1-2 TRBV7-2 TGTGCCAGCGTCGACCGACCGGGACAGGGAGGGTTTGGCTACACCTTC CASVDRPGQGGFGYTF
NA TRBD1 TRBJ1-1 TRBV10-3 TGTGCCATCAGTGACCGACCCGGGACAGCGAACACTGAAGCTTTCTTT CAISDRPGTANTEAFF
few TRBD1 TRBJ2-7 TRBV6-1 TGTGCCAGCGGGGCCAGGGGGACCTACGAGCAGTACTTC CASGARGTYEQYF
few TRBD1 TRBJ1-4 TRBV4-1 TGCGCCAGCAGCCAAGATAGGGGACAGGGCCAGGAAAAACTGTTTTTT CASSQDRGQGQEKLFF
NA NA TRBJ2-5 TRBV4-1 TGCGCCAGCAGCCAACGTTCCCCAGAGACCCAGTACTTC CASSQRSPETQYF
NA TRBD2 TRBJ2-2 TRBV28 TGTGCCAGCAGTCTGGCGGGGGGTGGCGGGGAGCTGTTTTTT CASSLAGGGGELFF
NA TRBD1 TRBJ2-7 TRBV28 TGTGCCAGCAGTTTTCCTCGGACAGGGAACTCCTACGAGCAGTACTTC CASSFPRTGNSYEQYF
NA NA TRBJ1-4 TRBV7-9 TGTGCCAGCAGCGACAGTAAGGATGAAAAACTGTTTTTT CASSDSKDEKLFF
NA NA TRBJ2-2 TRBV6-1 TGTGCCAGCAAGTTGGGGCTGGGCGGGGAGCTGTTTTTT CASKLGLGGELFF
NA NA TRBJ2-7 TRBV14 TGTGCCAGCAGCCAAGATCGCTACGAGCAGTACTTC CASSQDRYEQYF
NA NA TRBJ2-2 TRBV5-1 TGCGCCAGCAGCTTGGGGGTAGCGGTAGCGAACACCGGGGAGCTGTTTTTT CASSLGVAVANTGELFF